A single T cell receptor beta chain is shown here with its context. Its antigen is unidentified. This sample was included in a study of T cells in localized non-small cell lung cancer. V shed 3 bases and J 3 bases; nucleotides not matched to a gene: 5. This CDR3 spans 15 amino acids. Germline assignment: CDR1 KGHSH and CDR2 LQKENI. Produced via immunoSEQ multiplex PCR; TCRdb's table is partial and in-frame only. This table holds tens of thousands of clones, approximately 80% found once. The study, taken as a whole, reports: There were a median about 53 of the top 100 tumor clones appearing in adjacent lung.

The source is a female donor over 55 with stage II squamous cell lung carcinoma. The sequences come from peripheral blood, collected before any cancer treatment. The chain couples TRBV18 to TRBJ2-7; 10 bases are shared with TRBD1. The CDR3 protein is CASSPTGTGVYEQYF. CDR3 sequence (DNA): TGTGCCAGCTCACCCACCGGGACAGGGGTCTACGAGCAGTACTTC.